Below are 16 T cell receptor beta chains sequenced from a single sample in a study of graft-versus-host responses after intestinal transplantation (dated by TCRdb to the early 2020s). The sample's time point label, decoded: cells obtained before transplantation from donor or recipient. The protocol used for the library was the immunoSEQ multiplex PCR assay. TCRdb retrieved this table from immuneACCESS and kept in-frame rearrangements only. Not all clones are present; in checked studies, unresolved V genes account for under half, and no reason is known for the remainder. The sample data list about 6,800 clones, and 20% to 30% of these were observed just once. The ten largest clones take up approximately 5% of the sample. Sample: alloreactive CD4+ T cells from a mixed lymphocyte reaction culture, taken before intestinal transplant. The cell subset or site label for this specimen denotes: CFSE-low proliferating T cells sorted from approximately 6-day pre-transplant mixed lymphocyte reaction (GvH or HvG direction). Receptors originate from a human patient who received an intestinal transplant.

This clone showed up just a few times. The chain recombines TRBV6-1 with TRBJ1-5, with D unclear. The CDR3 extends over 14 amino acids. Per germline, CDR1 MNHNS and CDR2 SASEGT. V gave up 6 bases and J gave up 0 bases, with 9 bases separating them. CDR3 sequence (DNA): TGTGCCAGCAGGGGATTGGCTAGCAATCAGCCCCAGCATTTT. Protein product: CASRGLASNQPQHF.

CDR3 in amino acids: CASSMTGGRAEKLFF. The CDR3 nucleotides are TGTGCCAGTAGTATGACAGGCGGTCGAGCCGAAAAACTGTTTTTT. This chain uses TRBV19 with TRBJ1-4; possible D gene TRBD1, 6 bases. Germline V gene data show CDR1 as LNHDA and CDR2 as SQIVND (reference sequence). The CDR3 length is 15 residues. V was cut by 3 bases and J by 8 bases, with 16 bases left in between. Variable domain in full (rest from reference TRBV19 and TRBJ1-4): DGGITQSPKYLFRKEGQNVTLSCEQNLNHDAMYWYRQDPGQGLRLIYYSQIVNDFQKGDIAEGYSVSREKKESFPLTVTSAQKNPTAFYLCASSMTGGRAEKLFFGSGTQLSVL.

This clone came up a few times. This chain connects TRBV14 to TRBJ1-4; tentative D call: TRBD1 (5 bases). The germline V gene encodes CDR1 SGHDN and CDR2 FVKESK. This CDR3 contains 17 residues. The V gene lost 1 base and the J gene lost 4 bases, with 16 bases spanning the gap. Written as DNA, the CDR3 is TGTGCCAGCAGCCAAGGGATGCGGGCAGGGAATAATGAAAAACTGTTTTTT. This translates into CASSQGMRAGNNEKLFF.

As DNA, the CDR3 is TGTGCCAGCAGTTCGTACCGGGGGCCGACAGATACGCAGTATTTT. Amino acid sequence: CASSSYRGPTDTQYF. This chain uses TRBV6-5 with TRBJ2-3, with D perhaps matching TRBD1 or TRBD2 (6 bases each). Germline CDR1 reads MNHEY; CDR2 reads SVGAGI. Trimming pared 4 bases from V and 3 bases from J, leaving 14 bases between. The CDR3 loop spans 15 amino acids.

The DNA for the CDR3 is TGTGCCAGCAGCTTCATACAGTCGTCAGATACGCAGTATTTT. Amino acids: CASSFIQSSDTQYF. The chain employs TRBV7-6 and TRBJ2-3; D remains ambiguous. CDR1 is SGHVS and CDR2 is FNYEAQ in the germline V gene. V was cut by 3 bases and J by 4 bases, with 11 bases left in between. The CDR3 spans 14 residues.

In its sample, this clone was seen a few times. The rearrangement links TRBV28 to TRBJ2-7; unclear D gene. V was pared by 6 bases and J by 6 bases, with 12 bases between. Germline V gene sequence: CDR1 MDHEN, CDR2 SYDVKM. The CDR3 loop spans 12 amino acids. The CDR3 sequence: CASSKLPSEQYF. The CDR3 DNA reads TGTGCCAGCAGCAAACTGCCCTCCGAGCAGTACTTC.

The gene calls are TRBV6-4 and TRBJ2-2; 9 bases are shared with TRBD1. The CDR3 extends over 15 amino acids. V trimming: 6 bases; J trimming: 5 bases; junction bases outside the gene matches: 7. Germline lookup yields CDR1 MRHNA and CDR2 SNTAGT. CDR3 region: CASRREQGATGELFF. The CDR3 nucleotides are TGTGCCAGCAGACGGGAACAGGGGGCGACCGGGGAGCTGTTTTTT.

The chain couples TRBV5-6 to TRBJ2-3, with 7 bases identical to TRBD2. The CDR3 sequence is 17 residues long. Looked up from germline, CDR1 is SGHDT and CDR2 is YYEEEE. The trim removed 0 bases at V and 5 bases at J, leaving 12 bases unmatched. Here the CDR3 reads CASSLAGWAGAGDTQYF. The CDR3 nucleotides read TGTGCCAGCAGCTTGGCCGGGTGGGCGGGAGCAGGAGATACGCAGTATTTT.

This rearrangement joins TRBV7-6 to TRBJ2-7, with TRBD1 matching over 9 bases. This CDR3 is 13 amino acids long. The V gene end was trimmed by 5 bases and the J gene end by 5 bases; junction bases not matched to a gene: 4. The V gene's germline CDR1 is SGHVS and CDR2 FNYEAQ. This CDR3 reads CASSRDRDDEQYF. The CDR3 region has the DNA TGTGCCAGCAGCCGGGACAGGGACGACGAGCAGTACTTC.

The chain couples TRBV11-2 to TRBJ2-1; 10 bases agree with TRBD2. This CDR3 is built from 19 residues. V gave up 0 bases and J gave up 1 base; unmatched junction bases: 9. Germline V lookup: CDR1 SGHAT, CDR2 FQNNGV. CDR3 amino acids: CASSLDGLAGAPSYNEQFF. The CDR3 DNA sequence: TGTGCCAGCAGCTTAGACGGGCTAGCGGGAGCCCCATCCTACAATGAGCAGTTCTTC.

V usage is TRBV6-5 and J usage is TRBJ1-1; D perhaps matches TRBD1 (6 bases). V lost 7 bases, J lost 8 bases, and 11 bases lay in between. Per the germline V gene, CDR1 is MNHEY and CDR2 is SVGAGI. The CDR3 loop spans 11 amino acids. The CDR3 sequence: CASTRGGEAFF. CDR3 DNA sequence: TGTGCCAGCACCAGGGGAGGGGAAGCTTTCTTT.

This clone was seen more than once but under ten times. The chain uses TRBV10-1 and TRBJ2-7, with D possibly TRBD2 on 6 matching bases. The CDR3 spans 12 residues. The V end was cut by 8 bases, the J end by 0 bases, with 8 bases between. Germline V gives CDR1 WNHNN, CDR2 SYGVQD (reference sequence). The CDR3 DNA follows: TGCGCCAGCTCGGGGGTCTCCTACGAGCAGTACTTC. It translates to CASSGVSYEQYF.

Remarks on this clone: One end of the junction varies from germline; a read error may be responsible. The genes are TRBV5-1 and TRBJ1-1; 8 bases agree with TRBD1. The CDR3 extends over 16 amino acids. CDR1 SGHRS and CDR2 YFSETQ come from the germline V gene. The CDR3 loop reads CASSGYGTGWNTEASF. In DNA form, the CDR3 reads TGCGCCAGCAGCGGTTACGGGACAGGCTGGAACACTGAGGCTTCCTTT. Filled out from reference TRBV5-1 and TRBJ1-1, the complete variable domain reads KAGVTQTPRYLIKTRGQQVTLSCSPISGHRSVSWYQQTPGQGLQFLFEYFSETQRNKGNFPGRFSGRQFSNSRSEMNVSTLELGDSALYLCASSGYGTGWNTEASFGQGTRLTVV.

In its sample, this clone was seen a few times. The rearrangement joins TRBV11-2 to TRBJ2-1; 10 positions agree with TRBD2. The CDR3 totals 18 residues. Germline V CDR1 and CDR2: SGHAT, FQNNGV. J gave up 1 base and V 4 bases, and 10 bases lay outside the gene matches. The CDR3 region has the DNA TGTGCCAGCAGCTCCCCCTCTATAGCGGGAGGATCCTACAATGAGCAGTTCTTC. Its translation is CASSSPSIAGGSYNEQFF.

This clone has more than one count but fewer than ten. A much larger clone differs by one base, so this may be a read error. The chain links TRBV4-2 to TRBJ1-5; no clear D gene. The germline CDR1 and CDR2 sequences are LGHNA and YNFKEQ. The CDR3 runs 17 residues. V was clipped by 0 bases and J by 4 bases, with 16 bases between them. The CDR3 coding sequence is TGTGCCAGCAGCCAAGAGTCCGCCCATTCCCCAAATCAGCCCCAGCATTTT. Protein product: CASSQESAHSPNQPQHF.

This clone is classed as medium-sized. J is TRBJ2-7 and V is TRBV28; 13 nucleotides agree with TRBD2. This CDR3 has 14 residues. V lost 9 bases, J lost 2 bases, and 4 bases stayed unmatched. Germline CDR1 is MDHEN and CDR2 is SYDVKM. The DNA for the CDR3 is TGTGCCAGTCGGACTAGCGGGAGAACCTACGAGCAGTACTTC. Translation: CASRTSGRTYEQYF.